The sequence of this T cell receptor (beta chain) was determined in a study of identical twins (TCRdb year 2016). With respect to the entire study: The study deep-sequenced TCR alpha and beta repertoires from monozygotic twins, unrelated adults of various ages and cord blood to test whether fetal clonotypes persist. To rule out contamination, replicate twin experiments were performed at different times with different library preparation protocols. What the work shows at the level of the full study, not this receptor alone: Zero-insertion analyses could be partly confounded by invariant T cells such as MAIT and iNKT, though diverse VJ usage argued against such confounding for most clonotypes. Out-of-frame TCR alpha sharing in monozygotic twins was systematically underestimated by recombination models, whereas sharing between unrelated individuals was in agreement with the recombination models. Fewer insertions were carried by abundant cord blood beta clonotypes, a similar but weaker trend appeared in young adult naive repertoires, and no such trend appeared in memory repertoires. Compared with coincidental sharing between unrelated individuals, out-of-frame TCR alpha sequences shared between twins had an excess of sequences with low generation probability. In beta out-of-frame sequences, excess twin sharing was weaker, because having fewer shared sequences lowered the signal-to-noise ratio. Because the same donors could not be followed over many years, the conclusions depended on cross-sectional statistical analysis.

All donors were healthy Caucasians. The twin cohort comprised three pairs of female monozygotic twins, all aged roughly 18 to 30 years. Peripheral blood mononuclear cells were the source from which RNA for the TCR libraries was isolated. This clonotype came up many times. Its antigen is currently not known. Qualities for individual bases were not recorded, and no much larger clone is one base off. Preparation of the library involved 5' RACE. The listed sequencing device is Illumina HiSeq 2000. A universal primer binding site was introduced by template switching, and a unique molecular identifier was present in the final cDNA, enabling accurate counting of TCR cDNA molecules. Specific primers in the conserved constant-segment region were used to synthesize first-strand cDNA for TCR alpha and beta chains. To control for contamination, every cDNA library was double barcoded, receiving both a SMART-Mk sample barcode and Illumina barcodes. TruSeq adapter sequences, together with Illumina sample barcodes, were added in two successive PCR steps. The Illumina HiSeq platform was used with custom primers to sequence TCR alpha and beta cDNA libraries. On the authors' methods: MiGEC was used to process raw reads and extract unique molecular identifiers, and MiXCR was used to find CDR3 positions. Recombination models were inferred per individual with the repgenHMM and IGoR tools using an EM algorithm. Shared clonotype analysis was performed with the tcR package in R, normalizing sharing by the product of cloneset sizes. To study raw recombination free of thymic and clonal selection effects, out-of-frame nonproductive sequences were analyzed. Using fastp at Q25 and MiXCR, TCRdb reprocessed the public reads and kept productive beta chains. Rows are unified per CDR3 protein, each entry keeping the most common DNA and genes. In this record, the V and J calls reflect TCRdb's handling and not the investigators' own analysis. This sample lists 500,000 to 700,000 distinct CDR3 sequences; 7.1% were detected once. 1.6% of the sample rests with the top ten.

These data were also filed under a second study, of yellow fever vaccine responses in identical twins. In that second paper, the authors write: According to the authors, the vaccine-induced T cell response in identical twins seemed to be partly convergent and partly specific to each individual. In the study, vaccine-responding T cell clones were precisely tracked in identical twins.

Sequencing was done on a sample of PBMCs. This receptor was obtained from a woman younger than 35 in good health.

The CDR3 reads CASSWRTGSYNEQFF. The DNA reads TGTGCCAGCAGTTGGCGGACTGGATCCTACAATGAGCAGTTCTTC. The V and J segments used are TRBV6-5 and TRBJ2-1; a tentative D call is TRBD2 (5 bases match). Trimming costs V 4 bases and J 1 base, and their ends lie 11 bases apart. The CDR3 runs 15 amino acids, cysteine and phenylalanine included. Only CDR3 DNA remains: 45 bases, in frame from the first base. As encoded in the germline V gene, CDR1 is MNHEY while CDR2 is SVGAGI.